Below, 5 T cell receptor beta chains from the same sample are listed, as sequenced in a study of T cells expressing NK-cell markers. TCRdb reprocessed the 5' RACE reads, with one entry per CDR3 protein and no DNA. This sample's table reports a few hundred thousand distinct CDR3 sequences. Sequenced input: blood T cells: a sorted CD56 or NKG2C T cell subset, CD4+ or CD8+ T cells, or bulk PBMC T cells (not recorded which). All receptors come from a man aged 18 to 69 in good health.

The V call is TRBV7-6, the J call TRBJ1-1. The CDR3 extends over 13 amino acids. Germline CDR1 reads SGHVS; CDR2 reads FNYEAQ. CDR3 region: CASSQMEGTEAFF.

The chain uses TRBV28 and TRBJ1-1; TCRdb's D call, TRBD1, is unchecked because there is no DNA. The CDR3 is made up of 12 amino acids. The germline gives CDR1 MDHEN, CDR2 SYDVKM. CDR3: CASSLLRGWAFF.

The chain carries TRBV25-1 and TRBJ2-3; TCRdb names TRBD1, which stays unverified in the absence of DNA. The CDR3 contains 15 residues. The germline V gene encodes CDR1 MGHDK and CDR2 SYGVNS. The CDR3 loop is CASSEGQGSRDTQYF.

J is TRBJ1-2 and V is TRBV12-3 or TRBV12-4. The CDR3 loop spans 16 amino acids. The CDR3 is CASSFRANTANYGYTF.

The genes are TRBV14 and TRBJ2-2; the TCRdb D gene call, TRBD1, has no DNA to confirm it. CDR3 length equals 17 residues. Germline assignment: CDR1 SGHDN and CDR2 FVKESK. CDR3 region: CASSQPRTALNTGELFF.